The following is a T cell receptor (beta chain) sequence with its context. Its specificity is not known. The source of the sample is a study of blood T cells in healthy people across ages. Broader study findings: PBMCs went unsorted, and a conclusive naive versus antigen-experienced comparison was therefore prevented.

A sample-barcoded 5' primer and a J-beta primer mix were used in a second PCR of about 7 to 12 cycles. A 12-random-nucleotide template-switch adaptor tagged each cDNA molecule. Every sample produced at least 2.5 million CDR3-containing paired-end reads. One entry per CDR3 protein, called by TCRdb with MiXCR from the 5' RACE reads. Here the sample spans about 650,000 distinct CDR3 sequences, around 50% being singletons. The length of the CDR3 is 13 residues. V lost 1 base, J lost 11 bases, and 14 bases lay in between. Germline V gene sequence: CDR1 SGHTA, CDR2 FQGNSA. The chain carries TRBV7-2 and TRBJ2-5; D remains ambiguous. The specimen was blood. The TCR originated in an elderly woman in good health. The CDR3: CASSLEANSAQYF. The CDR3 nucleotides read TGTGCCAGCAGCTTAGAGGCTAACTCGGCGCAGTACTTC.